This T cell receptor (beta chain) was observed in a study of blood T cells in healthy people across ages. Study outcomes and limitations: Correlation between TCR beta diversity and naive T cell percentage was strong.

With a J-beta primer mix and a sample-barcoded 5' primer, a second PCR ran roughly 6 to 12 cycles. One entry per CDR3 protein, called by TCRdb with MiXCR from the 5' RACE reads. Among 1.5 million to 2 million distinct CDR3 sequences listed, roughly a third were seen once. In regard to this clonotype: Its antigen is undetermined.

The source of this sequence is a woman in her 30s in good health. The specimen sequenced was blood.

CDR3 nucleotides: TGCGCCAGCAGCCCTGGGGCTAGCGGGACCCCATACGAGCAGTACTTC. It is translated as CASSPGASGTPYEQYF. The gene calls are TRBV5-1 and TRBJ2-7; TRBD2 aligns across 9 bases. Unmatched junction bases numbered 12, after V lost 4 bases and J lost 4 bases. The CDR3 covers 16 residues. Germline-derived CDR1 and CDR2 are SGHRS and YFSETQ. The full variable domain, its missing parts supplied by reference TRBV5-1 and TRBJ2-7, is KAGVTQTPRYLIKTRGQQVTLSCSPISGHRSVSWYQQTPGQGLQFLFEYFSETQRNKGNFPGRFSGRQFSNSRSEMNVSTLELGDSALYLCASSPGASGTPYEQYFGPGTRLTVT.